This TCR beta chain was found in a study of response to subunit inactivated influenza vaccine (dated by TCRdb to the late 2010s). Context from the whole study: The study used deep quantitative T cell receptor repertoire profiling to track responses to a trivalent subunit inactivated influenza vaccine. What the study reported, not specific to this receptor: It was suggested by the authors that each seasonal influenza vaccination may recruit only a limited number of new T cells.

Concerning this clonotype: The antigen it binds to is not known. No base qualities exist here, and no much larger clone lies one base off it.

Receptor libraries were prepared by RT-PCR. The listed sequencing device is Illumina HiSeq 2500. Starting from the raw public reads, TCRdb applied fastp trimming at Q25, assembled clones with MiXCR and retained in-frame beta chains. Rows are combined by CDR3 protein, so each entry shows the most common genes and DNA. This sample comprises about 520,000 distinct CDR3 sequences, about 25% of them detected only once. Together, the top ten hold around 1.8% of the sample. The CDR3 runs 14 amino acids, cysteine and phenylalanine included. The DNA shown is the 42-base CDR3, in frame from base 1. V drops 2 bases and J drops 3 bases, leaving 11 bases in between. The germline V gene (reference sequence) yields DFQATT for CDR1 and SNEGSKA for CDR2.

This receptor was taken from a man aged 50 or older who received an inactivated influenza vaccine. Donor details come from another sample of the same person, matched by shared clones. The chain is encoded by TRBV20-1 joined to TRBJ1-3, with no D gene named confidently. The sequencing used CD4+ T cells sorted from PBMCs, collected roughly 5 days after vaccination. Read as DNA, the sequence is TGCAGTGCTAGACCACCGACGGGTGGAAACACCATATATTTT. It codes for CSARPPTGGNTIYF.